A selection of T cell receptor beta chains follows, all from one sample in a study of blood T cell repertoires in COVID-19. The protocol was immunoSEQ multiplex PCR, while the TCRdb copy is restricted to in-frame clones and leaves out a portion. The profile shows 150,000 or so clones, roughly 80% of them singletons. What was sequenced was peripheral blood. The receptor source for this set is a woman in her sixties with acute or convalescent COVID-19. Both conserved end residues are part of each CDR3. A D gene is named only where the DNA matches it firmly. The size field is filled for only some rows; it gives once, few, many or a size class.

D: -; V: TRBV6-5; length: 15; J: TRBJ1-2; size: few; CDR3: CASTPGQIVNYGYTF; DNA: TGTGCCAGCACGCCCGGACAGATAGTTAACTATGGCTACACCTTC
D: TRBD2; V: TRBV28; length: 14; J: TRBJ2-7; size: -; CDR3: CASSLPGLAGEQYF; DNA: TGTGCCAGCAGTCTACCGGGACTAGCTGGCGAGCAGTACTTC
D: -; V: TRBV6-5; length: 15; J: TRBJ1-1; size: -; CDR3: CASSPPFISTTEAFF; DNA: TGTGCCAGCAGTCCCCCTTTTATCAGTACCACTGAAGCTTTCTTT
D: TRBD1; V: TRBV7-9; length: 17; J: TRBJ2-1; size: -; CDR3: CASSLQLGTGGSGEQFF; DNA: TGTGCCAGCAGCTTACAATTGGGGACAGGGGGTTCGGGTGAGCAGTTCTTC
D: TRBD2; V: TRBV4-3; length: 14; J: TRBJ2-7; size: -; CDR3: CASSPGLATYEQYF; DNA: TGCGCCAGCAGCCCGGGACTAGCTACCTACGAGCAGTACTTC
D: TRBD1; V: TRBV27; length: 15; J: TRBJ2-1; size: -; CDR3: CASSFIQGRYNEQFF; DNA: TGTGCCAGCAGTTTCATACAGGGGCGCTACAATGAGCAGTTCTTC
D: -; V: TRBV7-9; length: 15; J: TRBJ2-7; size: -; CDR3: CASSSRGALRNEQYF; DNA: TGTGCCAGCAGCTCCAGGGGGGCCCTCAGGAACGAGCAGTACTTC
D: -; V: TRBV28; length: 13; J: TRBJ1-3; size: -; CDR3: CASCYTSGNTIYF; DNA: TGTGCCAGTTGTTATACATCTGGAAACACCATATATTTT
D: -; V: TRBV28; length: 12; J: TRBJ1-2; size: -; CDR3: CASSLTGHGYTF; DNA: TGTGCCAGCAGTCTCACAGGCCACGGCTACACCTTC
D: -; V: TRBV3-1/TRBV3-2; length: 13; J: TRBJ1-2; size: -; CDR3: CASSQAGHYGYTF; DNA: TGTGCCAGCAGCCAAGCAGGGCACTATGGCTACACCTTC
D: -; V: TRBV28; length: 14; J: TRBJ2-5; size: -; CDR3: CASSAPGAQETQYF; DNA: TGTGCCAGCAGTGCTCCGGGAGCCCAAGAGACCCAGTACTTC